Shown below are 4 T cell receptor beta chains from a single sample sequenced in a study of blood T cells in healthy people across ages. A second PCR, run for roughly 7 to 11 cycles, used a sample-barcoded 5' primer plus a J-beta primer mix. A single record per CDR3 protein comes from TCRdb applying MiXCR to the 5' RACE reads. The sample shows roughly 1.5 million distinct CDR3 sequences, approximately 39% of them seen only once. Sequencing was performed on blood. The receptors were sampled from a woman between 18 and 29 years old in good health.

The gene calls are TRBV27 and TRBJ2-6, with D unresolved. The germline CDR1 and CDR2 sequences are MNHEY and SMNVEV (reference sequence). Between the trimmed V and J ends, which lost 5 bases and 9 bases, there was a span of 8 bases. This CDR3 is 12 amino acids long. CDR3 protein: CASSRTRNVLTF. The CDR3 bases are TGTGCCAGCAGTCGTACGCGCAACGTCCTGACTTTC.

V is TRBV4-3 and J is TRBJ2-7, with TRBD1 matching over 9 bases. CDR1 and CDR2 from the germline V gene are LGHNA and YSLEER. V dropped 3 bases and J dropped 3; count of bases not matched to a gene: 6. The CDR3 has 15 amino acids. CDR3 protein: CASSHSGTGLYEQYF. DNA of the CDR3: TGCGCCAGCAGCCATTCCGGGACAGGGCTCTACGAGCAGTACTTC.

This clonotype was observed many times. The chain links TRBV29-1 to TRBJ2-5; D not certain. From germline, CDR1 is SQVTM and CDR2 ANQGSEA. The CDR3 contains 15 residues. Trimming shortened V by 2 bases and J by 1 base, and 14 bases separated the two germline ends. The chain's CDR3 is CSVERLVLGQETQYF. DNA for the CDR3: TGCAGCGTTGAACGCCTCGTCCTGGGCCAAGAGACCCAGTACTTC. The full variable domain, completed using reference TRBV29-1 and TRBJ2-5, is SAVISQKPSRDICQRGTSLTIQCQVDSQVTMMFWYRQQPGQSLTLIATANQGSEATYESGFVIDKFPISRPNLTFSTLTVSNMSPEDSSIYLCSVERLVLGQETQYFGPGTRLLVL.

The chain carries TRBV6-5 and TRBJ1-5; possibly TRBD1 for D (5 bases). CDR3 size: 17 residues. V lost 2 bases, J lost 1 base, and 15 bases lay in between. Germline CDR1 MNHEY, CDR2 SVGAGI. CDR3 amino acids: CASSYRGRRGSNQPQHF. For the CDR3, the DNA is TGTGCCAGCAGTTACAGGGGACGTAGGGGCAGCAATCAGCCCCAGCATTTT.